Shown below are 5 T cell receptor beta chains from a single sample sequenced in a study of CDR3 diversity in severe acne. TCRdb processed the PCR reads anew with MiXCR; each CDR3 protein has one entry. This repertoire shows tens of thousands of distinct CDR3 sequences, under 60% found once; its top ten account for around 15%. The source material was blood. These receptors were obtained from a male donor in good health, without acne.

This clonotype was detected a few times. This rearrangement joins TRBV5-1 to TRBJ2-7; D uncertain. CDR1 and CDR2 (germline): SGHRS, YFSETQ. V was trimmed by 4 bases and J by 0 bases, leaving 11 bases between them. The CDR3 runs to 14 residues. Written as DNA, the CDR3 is TGCGCCAGCAGCCCACTGGTAGGCTCCTACGAGCAGTACTTC. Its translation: CASSPLVGSYEQYF.

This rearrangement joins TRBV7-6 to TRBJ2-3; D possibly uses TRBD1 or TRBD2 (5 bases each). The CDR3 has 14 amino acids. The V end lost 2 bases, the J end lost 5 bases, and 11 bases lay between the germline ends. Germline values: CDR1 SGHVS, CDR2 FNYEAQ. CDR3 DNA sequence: TGTGCCAGCAGCTTAAGTCTGAGGGGAGATACGCAGTATTTT. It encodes CASSLSLRGDTQYF.

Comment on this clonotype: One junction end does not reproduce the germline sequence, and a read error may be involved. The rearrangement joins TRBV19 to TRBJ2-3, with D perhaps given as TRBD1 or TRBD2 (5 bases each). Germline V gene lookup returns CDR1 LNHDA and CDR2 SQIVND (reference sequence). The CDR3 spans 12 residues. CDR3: CASSLQGDTRYF. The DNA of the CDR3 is TGTGCCAGTAGTCTCCAGGGAGATACGCGGTATTTT.

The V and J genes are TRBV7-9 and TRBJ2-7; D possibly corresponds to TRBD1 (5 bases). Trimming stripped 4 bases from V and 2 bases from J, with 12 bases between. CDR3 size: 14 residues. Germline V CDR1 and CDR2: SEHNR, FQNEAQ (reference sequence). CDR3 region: CASSSLDSAYEQYF. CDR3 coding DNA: TGTGCCAGCAGCTCCCTCGACAGCGCCTACGAGCAGTACTTC.

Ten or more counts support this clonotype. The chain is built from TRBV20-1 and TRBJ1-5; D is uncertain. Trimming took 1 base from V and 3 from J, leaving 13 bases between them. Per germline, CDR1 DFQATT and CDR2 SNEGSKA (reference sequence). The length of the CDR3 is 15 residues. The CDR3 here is CSARGGGPDNQPQHF. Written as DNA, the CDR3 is TGCAGTGCTAGAGGAGGAGGGCCCGACAATCAGCCCCAGCATTTT.